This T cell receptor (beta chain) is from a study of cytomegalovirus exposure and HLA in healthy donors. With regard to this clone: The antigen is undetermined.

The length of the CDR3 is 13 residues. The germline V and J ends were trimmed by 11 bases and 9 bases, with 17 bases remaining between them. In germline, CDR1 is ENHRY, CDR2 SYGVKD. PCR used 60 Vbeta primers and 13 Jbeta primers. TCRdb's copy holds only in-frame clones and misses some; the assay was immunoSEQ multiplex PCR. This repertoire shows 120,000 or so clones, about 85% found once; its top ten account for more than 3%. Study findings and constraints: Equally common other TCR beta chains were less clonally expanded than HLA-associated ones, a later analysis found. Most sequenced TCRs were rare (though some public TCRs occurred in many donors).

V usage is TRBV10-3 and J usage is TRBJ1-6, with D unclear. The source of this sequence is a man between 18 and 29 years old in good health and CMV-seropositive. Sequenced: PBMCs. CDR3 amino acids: CASTEQLGSPLHF. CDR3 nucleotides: TGTGCCTCGACGGAGCAACTGGGTTCACCCCTCCACTTT.